The T cell receptor (beta chain) under discussion was sequenced for a study of blood T cells in healthy people across ages. Overall study findings and caveats: Both naive CD4+ cell counts and diversity were greater in long-lived donors than in aged donors.

Note on this clonotype: The antigen remains undetermined.

Per germline, CDR1 GTSNPN and CDR2 SVGIG (reference sequence). This CDR3 has 13 residues. Trimming shortened V by 0 bases and J by 3 bases, and 8 bases separated the two germline ends. Samples had at least 7 million PBMCs isolated from them. The authors ran a second PCR of 7 to 11 cycles using a sample-barcoded 5' primer and a J-beta primer mix. CDR3-containing paired-end reads numbered at least 2.5 million in each sample. TCRdb reanalysed the 5' RACE reads using MiXCR and keeps one entry per CDR3 protein. Of hundreds of thousands of distinct CDR3 sequences listed, approximately 29% are singletons. Sequencing was done on a sample of blood. The receptor's source is a woman of 80 years or more in good health. The chain joins TRBV30 to TRBJ1-1; possibly TRBD1 for D (6 bases). DNA for the CDR3: TGTGCCTGGAGTGTATACAGGGACACTGAAGCTTTCTTT. It codes for CAWSVYRDTEAFF.